Included here is one TCR beta chain sequence, with context. The sample comes from a study of T cells in tumors after PD-1 blockade. Study-wide background: Treatment was either pembrolizumab 200 mg every 3 weeks or cemiplimab 350 mg every 2 weeks.

Profiled with immunoSEQ multiplex PCR; TCRdb holds only in-frame clones, not every one. Found here are around 21,000 clones, 81% of them singletons; the top ten hold about 25%. Genomic DNA template from tumor biopsies or peripheral blood, roughly 616 ng to 6,004 ng input. CDR1 is MNHNS and CDR2 is SASEGT in the germline V gene. J was trimmed by 1 base and V by 2 bases; bases with no gene match: 1. This CDR3 spans 15 amino acids. This TCR derives from a human donor with advanced basal cell or squamous cell carcinoma (not recorded which). The chain has TRBV6-1 and TRBJ2-7; 11 bases align to TRBD2. The sample in question was PBMCs, obtained after anti-PD-1 therapy. This CDR3 is CASSELAGGSYEQYF. CDR3 coding DNA: TGTGCCAGCAGTGAACTAGCGGGAGGTTCCTACGAGCAGTACTTC.